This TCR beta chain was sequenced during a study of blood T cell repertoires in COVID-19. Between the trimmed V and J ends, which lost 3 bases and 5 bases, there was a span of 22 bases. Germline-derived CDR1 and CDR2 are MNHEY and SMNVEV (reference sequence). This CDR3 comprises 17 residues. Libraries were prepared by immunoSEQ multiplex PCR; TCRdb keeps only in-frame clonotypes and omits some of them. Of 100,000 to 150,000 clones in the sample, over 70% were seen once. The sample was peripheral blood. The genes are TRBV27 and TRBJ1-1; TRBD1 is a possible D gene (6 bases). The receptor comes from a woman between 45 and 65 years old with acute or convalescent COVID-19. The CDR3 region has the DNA TGTGCCAGCAGTTTGGGACATGGGGTCGCGGTGGAGACTGAAGCTTTCTTT. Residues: CASSLGHGVAVETEAFF.